Presented here are 29 T cell receptor beta chains from one specimen sequenced in a study of CD8 T cells in Susac syndrome. After extraction with the RNeasy kit, about 0.5 to 1 ug of the RNA was reverse transcribed using random hexamers. TCRdb analysed the immunoSEQ multiplex PCR reads with MiXCR anew, one entry per CDR3 protein. The sample holds approximately 190,000 distinct CDR3 sequences, approximately 95% seen once. Source material: CD4+ T cells from PBMCs. These receptors were collected from a human donor with Susac syndrome.

J is TRBJ2-3 and V is TRBV6-5; D possibly uses TRBD1 or TRBD2 (5 bases each). Germline CDR1 and CDR2: MNHEY and SVGAGI. V dropped 3 bases and J dropped 3 bases, with 10 bases sitting between them. CDR3 size: 14 residues. The CDR3 loop reads CASSYQGTTDTQYF. The DNA for the CDR3 is TGTGCCAGCAGTTATCAAGGGACGACAGATACGCAGTATTTT.

The rearrangement joins TRBV5-1 to TRBJ2-5, with a weak D call TRBD2 (7 bases). Trimming shortened V by 4 bases and J by 5 bases, and 18 bases separated the two germline ends. This CDR3 is 15 amino acids long. CDR1 and CDR2 from the germline V gene are SGHRS and YFSETQ. As DNA, the CDR3 is TGCGCCAGCAGCGGGGACGGGGGGCTGGTGGAGACCCAGTACTTC. Translating it yields CASSGDGGLVETQYF.

This chain links TRBV2 with TRBJ1-2, with TRBD1 matching over 7 bases. The V gene end was trimmed by 3 bases and the J gene end by 2 bases; junction bases not matched to a gene: 3. Germline V lookup: CDR1 SNHLY, CDR2 FYNNEI. CDR3 length equals 14 residues. CDR3: CASSETGLNYGYTF. The CDR3, as DNA: TGTGCCAGCAGTGAGACAGGGTTGAACTATGGCTACACCTTC. Full variable domain (missing parts from reference TRBV2 and TRBJ1-2): EPEVTQTPSHQVTQMGQEVILRCVPISNHLYFYWYRQILGQKVEFLVSFYNNEISEKSEIFDDQFSVERPDGSNFTLKIRSTKLEDSAMYFCASSETGLNYGYTFGSGTRLTVV.

The chain links TRBV9 to TRBJ2-1; D perhaps matches TRBD2 (5 bases). The germline CDR1 and CDR2 sequences are SGDLS and YYNGEE. The V gene lost 3 bases and the J gene lost 0 bases, with 16 bases spanning the gap. This CDR3 comprises 17 residues. CDR3 coding DNA: TGTGCCAGCAGCGACACCCCTCACCGGGACTCCTACAATGAGCAGTTCTTC. Protein product: CASSDTPHRDSYNEQFF.

This clonotype came up once. V and J are TRBV2 and TRBJ2-7; tentative D call: TRBD1 (5 bases). V gave up 9 bases and J gave up 3 bases, with 15 bases separating them. There are 13 residues in the CDR3. Germline CDR1 reads SNHLY; CDR2 reads FYNNEI. The CDR3 nucleotides read TGTGCCAGTTTCATAAGACAGATCTACGAGCAGTACTTC. As protein: CASFIRQIYEQYF. Supplemented by reference TRBV2 and TRBJ2-7, the full variable domain reads EPEVTQTPSHQVTQMGQEVILRCVPISNHLYFYWYRQILGQKVEFLVSFYNNEISEKSEIFDDQFSVERPDGSNFTLKIRSTKLEDSAMYFCASFIRQIYEQYFGPGTRLTVT.

The chain couples TRBV5-4 to TRBJ2-1, with TRBD2 matching over 9 bases. Germline V CDR1 and CDR2: SGHNT, YYREEE (reference sequence). This CDR3 is 16 amino acids long. J gave up 5 bases and V 5 bases, and 11 bases lay outside the gene matches. The CDR3 sequence is CASSPSRGGTNNEQFF. CDR3 in DNA: TGTGCCAGCAGTCCTTCGCGGGGGGGAACGAACAATGAGCAGTTCTTC.

The chain recombines TRBV19 with TRBJ1-2, with D possibly TRBD1 on 5 matching bases. V lost 5 bases to trimming and J lost 5 bases, with 18 bases between them. This CDR3 has 15 amino acids. Germline V gene sequence: CDR1 LNHDA, CDR2 SQIVND (reference sequence). CDR3 bases: TGTGCCAGTAGTCGGGGCGGAGAAGAAGGTTATGGCTACACCTTC. It codes for CASSRGGEEGYGYTF.

The chain employs TRBV13 and TRBJ2-1; TRBD2 is a possible D gene (7 bases). The CDR3 covers 15 residues. Trimming cost V 3 bases and J 4 bases, with 13 bases left between them. In germline, CDR1 is PRHDT, CDR2 FYEKMQ (reference sequence). Here the CDR3 DNA reads TGTGCCAGCAGCTTTCGGCGGGGGCAATACAATGAGCAGTTCTTC. This gives the protein CASSFRRGQYNEQFF.

The chain couples TRBV6-2 or TRBV6-3 to TRBJ1-5; D uncertain. V lost 6 bases and J lost 2, with 11 bases in between. The CDR3 has 14 residues. The germline CDR1 and CDR2 sequences are MNHEY and SVGEGT. CDR3 residues: CASSQLLGNQPQHF. DNA of the CDR3: TGTGCCAGCAGCCAACTCCTGGGCAATCAGCCCCAGCATTTT.

The rearrangement links TRBV4-2 to TRBJ2-2; TRBD1 or TRBD2 may be the D gene (5 bases each). CDR3 length: 16 residues. Germline V gene sequence: CDR1 LGHNA, CDR2 YNFKEQ. The V gene lost 0 bases and the J gene lost 5 bases, with 13 bases spanning the gap. CDR3 sequence reads: CASSQDDSRETGELFF. CDR3 DNA: TGTGCCAGCAGCCAAGATGACAGTCGGGAAACCGGGGAGCTGTTTTTT.

The chain links TRBV5-1 to TRBJ1-2; D is ambiguous. Germline V lookup: CDR1 SGHRS, CDR2 YFSETQ. V was cut by 0 bases and J by 6 bases, with 9 bases left in between. The CDR3 runs to 13 residues. The CDR3 loop is CASSLDGNDGYTF. The DNA for the CDR3 is TGCGCCAGCAGCTTGGACGGAAATGATGGCTACACCTTC.

The chain recombines TRBV20-1 with TRBJ1-1; TRBD1 aligns across 9 bases. Unmatched junction bases numbered 8, after V lost 6 bases and J lost 6 bases. The length of the CDR3 is 13 residues. Germline assignment: CDR1 DFQATT and CDR2 SNEGSKA (reference sequence). In DNA, the CDR3 is TGCAGTGCCCCGGGACAGGGTTACGCTGAAGCTTTCTTT. This translates into CSAPGQGYAEAFF.

The chain employs TRBV6-1 and TRBJ2-2; 10 bases fit TRBD1. With 5 bases clipped from V and 0 bases from J, the junction kept 6 bases outside the gene matches. This CDR3 spans 17 amino acids. Germline V gives CDR1 MNHNS, CDR2 SASEGT. The DNA of the CDR3 is TGTGCCAGCAGTAAGGGACAGGGGTACGCGAACACCGGGGAGCTGTTTTTT. Residues: CASSKGQGYANTGELFF.

This clonotype was recorded only once. The genes are TRBV12-3 or TRBV12-4 and TRBJ1-5; tentatively, D is TRBD1 (5 bases). The CDR3 loop spans 17 amino acids. Trimming took off 1 base at V and 2 bases at J, with 15 bases between the two ends. The CDR3 here is CASSLGLGERGNQPQHF. In nucleotides, the CDR3 is TGTGCCAGCAGTTTAGGTTTAGGGGAACGTGGCAATCAGCCCCAGCATTTT.

The chain carries TRBV27 and TRBJ2-7; D possibly corresponds to TRBD1 (5 bases). The CDR3 has 14 residues. Germline assignment: CDR1 MNHEY and CDR2 SMNVEV (reference sequence). V was trimmed by 4 bases and J by 0 bases, leaving 10 bases between them. CDR3 coding DNA: TGTGCCAGCAGTTCTCACAGGAACTCCTACGAGCAGTACTTC. Translated: CASSSHRNSYEQYF.

The V gene is TRBV9, the J gene TRBJ1-2; tentative D call: TRBD1 (6 bases). V shed 3 bases and J shed 2 bases, with 11 bases lying between them. The V gene's germline CDR1 is SGDLS and CDR2 YYNGEE. This CDR3 has 14 residues. The DNA of the CDR3 is TGTGCCAGCAGCGGGGGGGGGCAGAACTATGGCTACACCTTC. Residues: CASSGGGQNYGYTF.

This clonotype showed up just once. The chain recombines TRBV5-1 with TRBJ2-5; D possibly corresponds to TRBD2 (7 bases). The CDR3 has 16 amino acids. Per germline, CDR1 SGHRS and CDR2 YFSETQ. Trimming took off 0 bases at V and 2 bases at J, with 14 bases between the two ends. The CDR3 DNA sequence: TGCGCCAGCAGCTTGGCGGGGGGCCCGATACAAGAGACCCAGTACTTC. Its protein product is CASSLAGGPIQETQYF. Together with reference TRBV5-1 and TRBJ2-5, the CDR3 gives the full variable domain: KAGVTQTPRYLIKTRGQQVTLSCSPISGHRSVSWYQQTPGQGLQFLFEYFSETQRNKGNFPGRFSGRQFSNSRSEMNVSTLELGDSALYLCASSLAGGPIQETQYFGPGTRLLVL.

This clonotype was seen once. V and J are TRBV9 and TRBJ2-3, with a possible D match to TRBD1 (6 bases). Trimming took 2 bases from V and 2 from J, leaving 9 bases between them. The CDR3 loop spans 14 amino acids. Looked up from germline, CDR1 is SGDLS and CDR2 is YYNGEE. The chain's CDR3 is CASSVTGTTDTQYF. The CDR3, as DNA: TGTGCCAGCAGCGTTACAGGGACCACAGATACGCAGTATTTT.

V usage is TRBV5-6 and J usage is TRBJ2-5; D is perhaps TRBD1 or TRBD2 (5 bases each). Germline CDR1 and CDR2: SGHDT and YYEEEE. CDR3 length: 14 residues. Trimming pared 5 bases from V and 4 bases from J, leaving 15 bases between. CDR3 coding DNA: TGTGCCAGCAGAATTGAGGGGATCCCAGAGACCCAGTACTTC. Amino acids: CASRIEGIPETQYF.

The V gene is TRBV5-1, the J gene TRBJ2-3; 8 bases are shared with TRBD2. The length of the CDR3 is 14 residues. Germline CDR1 is SGHRS and CDR2 is YFSETQ. The V and J ends lost 4 bases and 5 bases, in that order; junction bases with no gene match: 6. The CDR3 DNA reads TGCGCCAGCAGCCTCGGACTAGCCAAAGATACGCAGTATTTT. Translated: CASSLGLAKDTQYF.

The CDR3 loop is CASSNGGRNYEQYF. The CDR3, as DNA: TGTGCCAGTAGTAATGGCGGCAGGAACTACGAGCAGTACTTC. V and J are TRBV19 and TRBJ2-7; D gene ambiguous. The CDR3 covers 14 residues. CDR1 is LNHDA, CDR2 SQIVND, per germline (reference sequence). Deletions cut 4 bases from V and 3 bases from J, with 13 bases between.

This chain joins TRBV24-1 and TRBJ1-5, with a possible D match to TRBD1 (5 bases). The CDR3 runs 14 residues. The V and J ends lost 6 bases and 4 bases respectively, with 12 bases between them. Per germline, CDR1 KGHDR and CDR2 SFDVKD. For the CDR3, the DNA is TGTGCCACCAGTTCCCGGGACGTTAATCAGCCCCAGCATTTT. Protein product: CATSSRDVNQPQHF.

This clonotype was detected only once. This chain links TRBV20-1 with TRBJ1-5, with a weak D call TRBD1 (6 bases). The CDR3 runs to 17 residues. The V gene's germline CDR1 is DFQATT and CDR2 SNEGSKA (reference sequence). The V and J ends lost 6 bases and 0 bases respectively, with 21 bases between them. As DNA, the CDR3 is TGCAGTGCAATTTCCGTGGGGGGCACTTATAGCAATCAGCCCCAGCATTTT. Translating it yields CSAISVGGTYSNQPQHF.

This clonotype showed up just once. The chain joins TRBV7-3 to TRBJ2-3; D is perhaps TRBD1 or TRBD2 (5 bases each). Germline V CDR1 and CDR2: SGHTA, FQGTGA. This CDR3 has 15 amino acids. The ends were cut back, 5 bases at V and 0 bases at J, with 12 bases in the middle. The CDR3 nucleotides are TGTGCCAGCAGCCCCGCAGGGACCAGCACAGATACGCAGTATTTT. Translating gives CASSPAGTSTDTQYF.

V gene TRBV7-2 combines with J gene TRBJ1-2; 10 nucleotides line up with TRBD1. CDR3 length: 16 amino acids. The trim removed 4 bases at V and 4 bases at J, leaving 9 bases unmatched. Germline V gene lookup returns CDR1 SGHTA and CDR2 FQGNSA. DNA for the CDR3: TGTGCCAGCAGCTCAGGCGGGACAGGGGTGCGCTATGGCTACACCTTC. It codes for CASSSGGTGVRYGYTF.

The V and J genes are TRBV6-5 and TRBJ1-2, with 10 positions matching TRBD1. The trim removed 5 bases at V and 10 bases at J, leaving 7 bases unmatched. Germline CDR1 MNHEY, CDR2 SVGAGI. This CDR3 has 13 amino acids. This CDR3 reads CASSVGQGLVYTF. In DNA form, the CDR3 reads TGTGCCAGCAGTGTGGGACAGGGGTTAGTCTACACCTTC.

The rearrangement links TRBV30 to TRBJ1-1; D remains ambiguous. The germline V and J ends were trimmed by 0 bases and 6 bases, with 11 bases remaining between them. Germline loops: CDR1 GTSNPN, CDR2 SVGIG (reference sequence). The CDR3 covers 13 residues. The CDR3 spells CAWSVSSGAEAFF. The CDR3 coding sequence is TGTGCCTGGAGTGTATCTTCTGGAGCTGAAGCTTTCTTT.

The J gene is TRBJ2-2, the V gene TRBV4-3, with TRBD2 as a possible D gene (5 bases). CDR1 is LGHNA, CDR2 YSLEER, per germline. CDR3 length: 17 residues. Trimming removed 0 bases at V and 5 bases at J, with 16 bases between. CDR3 DNA: TGCGCCAGCAGCCAAGATCCGGGAAGGTCGAGGACCGGGGAGCTGTTTTTT. Translating it yields CASSQDPGRSRTGELFF.

The CDR3 bases are TGCAGTGCTATCGGGGGCTGGGGAACTGAAGCTTTCTTT. Protein: CSAIGGWGTEAFF. This chain connects TRBV20-1 to TRBJ1-1; TRBD1 is a possible D gene (6 bases). This CDR3 is built from 13 residues. Germline V lookup: CDR1 DFQATT, CDR2 SNEGSKA (reference sequence). Trimming took 4 bases from V and 5 from J, leaving 14 bases between them.